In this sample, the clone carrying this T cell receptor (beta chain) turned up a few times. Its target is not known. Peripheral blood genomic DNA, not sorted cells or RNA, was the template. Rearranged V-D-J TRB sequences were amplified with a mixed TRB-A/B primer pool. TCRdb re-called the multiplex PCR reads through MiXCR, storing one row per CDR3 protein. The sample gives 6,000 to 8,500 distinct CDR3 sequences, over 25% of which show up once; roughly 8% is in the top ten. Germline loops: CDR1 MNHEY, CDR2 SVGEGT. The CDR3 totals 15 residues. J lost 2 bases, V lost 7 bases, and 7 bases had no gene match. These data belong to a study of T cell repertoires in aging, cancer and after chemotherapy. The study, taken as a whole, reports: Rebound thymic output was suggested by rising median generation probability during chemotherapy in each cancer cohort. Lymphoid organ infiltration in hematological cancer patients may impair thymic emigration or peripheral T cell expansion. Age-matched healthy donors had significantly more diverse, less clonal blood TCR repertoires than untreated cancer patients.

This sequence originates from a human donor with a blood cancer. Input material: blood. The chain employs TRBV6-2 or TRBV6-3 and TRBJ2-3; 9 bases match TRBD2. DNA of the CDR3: TGTGCCAGCACCCTGACTAGCGGTTCCACAGATACGCAGTATTTT. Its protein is CASTLTSGSTDTQYF.